This TCR beta chain was sequenced for a study of T cells expressing NK-cell markers. Study-wide background: Repertoire data for TCR beta were derived from sorted T cells (CD3+CD56+NKG2C+, CD3+CD56+NKG2C- and CD3+CD56-NKG2C+). Among the eight sequenced donors, seven tested HCMV-seropositive and one tested seronegative. Regarding the study as a whole: The share of CD8+ T cells held by dominant NKG2C+ clonotypes was about 1.0-7.5% in roughly 6 donors.

Points on this clonotype: Its antigen is undetermined.

This CDR3 comprises 16 residues. Per germline, CDR1 MDHEN and CDR2 SYDVKM. TCR beta cDNA was generated via 5'RACE template switching incorporating UMIs. Following a re-call of the 5' RACE reads, TCRdb has one entry per CDR3 protein and lacks DNA. The sample's table shows about 430,000 distinct CDR3 sequences. Sequencing was carried out using blood T cells: a sorted CD56 or NKG2C T cell subset, CD4+ or CD8+ T cells, or bulk PBMC T cells (not recorded which). This receptor was identified in a woman in her forties or fifties in good health. The chain combines TRBV28 with TRBJ2-7; the TCRdb D gene call, TRBD1, has no DNA to confirm it. CDR3 amino acids: CASSLLQGANSYEQYF.